This TCR beta chain comes out of a study of T cells in Graves' hyperthyroidism and ophthalmopathy. General study points: The blood repertoire included most of the expanded thyroid clonotypes above 0.001.

Amplified TCR beta CDR3 regions came from RNA transcripts. The HTBI primer set was used in a first-round RT-PCR of the TCR CDR3. MiXCR was run by TCRdb on the multiplex PCR reads, yielding one entry per CDR3 protein. Here the sample spans tens of thousands of distinct CDR3 sequences, roughly 49% being singletons. Concerning this clonotype: Its antigen is still unknown.

The CDR3 contains 16 residues. V lost 7 bases to trimming and J lost 0 bases, with 13 bases between them. This chain links TRBV12-3 or TRBV12-4 with TRBJ1-6; D is uncertain. The sequence derives from a woman aged 45-60 years with Graves' hyperthyroidism. The specimen sequenced was peripheral blood or thyroid tissue (not recorded which). This chain's CDR3 is CASNTQLSSYNSPLHF. CDR3 DNA sequence: TGTGCCAGCAACACACAATTGAGCTCCTATAATTCACCCCTCCACTTT.